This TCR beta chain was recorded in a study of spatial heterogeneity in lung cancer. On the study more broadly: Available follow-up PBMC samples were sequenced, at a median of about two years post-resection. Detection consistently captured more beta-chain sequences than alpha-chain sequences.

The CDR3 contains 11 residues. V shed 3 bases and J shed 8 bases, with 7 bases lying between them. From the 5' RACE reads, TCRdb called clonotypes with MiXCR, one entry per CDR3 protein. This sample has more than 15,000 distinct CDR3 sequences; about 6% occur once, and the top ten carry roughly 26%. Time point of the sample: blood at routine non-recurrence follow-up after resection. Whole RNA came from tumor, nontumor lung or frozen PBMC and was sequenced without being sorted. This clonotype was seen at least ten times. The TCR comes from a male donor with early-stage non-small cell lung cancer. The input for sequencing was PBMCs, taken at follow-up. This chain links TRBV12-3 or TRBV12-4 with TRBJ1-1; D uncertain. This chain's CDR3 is CASSFFAEAFF. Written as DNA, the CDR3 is TGTGCCAGCAGTTTCTTTGCCGAAGCTTTCTTT.